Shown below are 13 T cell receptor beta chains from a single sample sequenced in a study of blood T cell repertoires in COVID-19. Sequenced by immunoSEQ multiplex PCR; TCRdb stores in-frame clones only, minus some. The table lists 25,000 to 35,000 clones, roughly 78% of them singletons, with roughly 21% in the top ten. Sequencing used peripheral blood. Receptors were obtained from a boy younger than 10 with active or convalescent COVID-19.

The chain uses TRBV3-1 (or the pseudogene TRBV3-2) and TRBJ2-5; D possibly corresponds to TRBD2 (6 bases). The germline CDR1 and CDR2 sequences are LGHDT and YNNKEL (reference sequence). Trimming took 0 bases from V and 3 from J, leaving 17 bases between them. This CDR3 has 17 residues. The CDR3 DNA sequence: TGTGCCAGCAGCCAAGAGGGATCTGGAGGGTTCAAAGAGACCCAGTACTTC. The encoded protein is CASSQEGSGGFKETQYF.

This CDR3 is CASSRDIGAPLHF. CDR3 coding DNA: TGTGCCAGTTCCCGGGACATTGGAGCACCCCTCCACTTT. V is TRBV12-3 or TRBV12-4 and J is TRBJ1-6; possible D gene TRBD1, 6 bases. CDR3 length: 13 residues. V lost 9 bases, J lost 11 bases, and 17 bases lay in between.

The CDR3: CASSDGLGNTEAFF. In nucleotides, the CDR3 is TGTGCCAGCAGCGACGGACTGGGGAACACTGAAGCTTTCTTT. The chain uses TRBV7-6 and TRBJ1-1; no reliable D call. The CDR3 totals 14 residues. V dropped 5 bases and J dropped 1 base, with 11 bases sitting between them. Germline V lookup: CDR1 SGHVS, CDR2 FNYEAQ.

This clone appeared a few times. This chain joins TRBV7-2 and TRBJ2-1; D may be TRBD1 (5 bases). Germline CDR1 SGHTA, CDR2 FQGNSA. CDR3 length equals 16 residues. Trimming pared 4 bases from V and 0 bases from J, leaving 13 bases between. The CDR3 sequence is CASSSERQSSYNEQFF. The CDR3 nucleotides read TGTGCCAGCAGCTCCGAAAGACAGTCCTCCTACAATGAGCAGTTCTTC.

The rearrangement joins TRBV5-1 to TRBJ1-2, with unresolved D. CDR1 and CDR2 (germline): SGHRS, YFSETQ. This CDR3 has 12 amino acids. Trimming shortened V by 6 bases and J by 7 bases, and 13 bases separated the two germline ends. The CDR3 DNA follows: TGCGCCAGCAACGACGGGGTTGGTGGCTACACCTTC. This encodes CASNDGVGGYTF.

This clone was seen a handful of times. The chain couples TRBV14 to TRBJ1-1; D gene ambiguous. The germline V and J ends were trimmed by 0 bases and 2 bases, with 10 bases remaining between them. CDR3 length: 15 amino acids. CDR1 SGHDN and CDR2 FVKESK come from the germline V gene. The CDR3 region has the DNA TGTGCCAGCAGCCAAGAGTATCGCAGTAACACTGAAGCTTTCTTT. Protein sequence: CASSQEYRSNTEAFF.

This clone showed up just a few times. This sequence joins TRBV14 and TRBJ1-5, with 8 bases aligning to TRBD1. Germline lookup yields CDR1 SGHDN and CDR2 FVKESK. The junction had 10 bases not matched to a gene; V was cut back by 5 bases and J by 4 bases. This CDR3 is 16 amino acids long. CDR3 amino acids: CASSLRDRKTNQPQHF. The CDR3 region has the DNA TGTGCCAGCAGCTTGAGGGACAGGAAAACGAATCAGCCCCAGCATTTT.

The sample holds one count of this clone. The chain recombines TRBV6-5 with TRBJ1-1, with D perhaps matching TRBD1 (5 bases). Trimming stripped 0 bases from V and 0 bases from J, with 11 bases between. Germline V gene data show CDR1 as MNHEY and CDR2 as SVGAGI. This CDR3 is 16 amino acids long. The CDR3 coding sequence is TGTGCCAGCAGTTACTCCGGGGGGTCTATGAACACTGAAGCTTTCTTT. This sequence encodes CASSYSGGSMNTEAFF.

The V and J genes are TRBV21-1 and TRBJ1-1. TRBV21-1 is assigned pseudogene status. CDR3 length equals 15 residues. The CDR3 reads CASSKYGGGNTEAFF. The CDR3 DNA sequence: TGTGCCAGCAGCAAATACGGGGGAGGAAACACTGAAGCTTTCTTT.

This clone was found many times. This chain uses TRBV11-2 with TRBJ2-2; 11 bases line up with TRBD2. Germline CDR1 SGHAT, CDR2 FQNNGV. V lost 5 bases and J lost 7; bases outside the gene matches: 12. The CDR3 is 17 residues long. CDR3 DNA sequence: TGTGCCAGCAGCAACCCTACTAGCGGGGGACACCGCGGGGAGCTGTTTTTT. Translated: CASSNPTSGGHRGELFF.

The CDR3 here is CASSLGRTSRDEQYV. The CDR3 DNA is TGTGCCAGCAGCTTAGGTAGGACTAGCAGAGACGAGCAGTACGTC. This sequence joins TRBV7-9 and TRBJ2-7, with 8 nucleotides matching TRBD2. The CDR3 is 15 residues long. CDR1 is SEHNR and CDR2 is FQNEAQ in the germline V gene (reference sequence). Germline trimming cut 1 base from V and 5 bases from J; bases unmatched to any gene: 7.

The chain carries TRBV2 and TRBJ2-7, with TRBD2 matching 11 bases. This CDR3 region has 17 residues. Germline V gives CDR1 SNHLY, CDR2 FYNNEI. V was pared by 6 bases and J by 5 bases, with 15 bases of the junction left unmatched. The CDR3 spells CASSRSSGRSLLNEQYF. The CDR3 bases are TGTGCCAGCAGCCGCTCTAGCGGGAGGTCCCTCTTGAACGAGCAGTACTTC.

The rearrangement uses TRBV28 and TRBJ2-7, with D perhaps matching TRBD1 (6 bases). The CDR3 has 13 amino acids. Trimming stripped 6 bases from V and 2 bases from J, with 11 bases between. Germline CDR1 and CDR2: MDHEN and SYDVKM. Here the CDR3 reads CASSYRATYEQYF. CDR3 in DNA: TGTGCCAGCAGCTACAGGGCGACCTACGAGCAGTACTTC.